The sequence of this T cell receptor (beta chain) was determined in a study of T cell responses to AZD1222 COVID-19 vaccine. Study at large: Second doses that came at about 4 or about 12 weeks were put together.

Repertoires were generated with immunoSEQ multiplex PCR, while TCRdb's copy carries only in-frame clones and drops some. Counted here are some 58,000 clones, approximately 88% occurring once; the ten biggest clones make up roughly 14%. Regarding the study as a whole: Donors were largely white British and mainly female; clonal diversity was possibly underestimated.

The V end lost 0 bases, the J end lost 4 bases, and 12 bases lay between the germline ends. The CDR3 length is 15 residues. Germline loops: CDR1 MNHNS, CDR2 SASEGT. This clone has more than one count but fewer than ten. The antigen is not known. This specimen consisted of peripheral blood, obtained on day 0 of AZD1222 vaccination. The sequence was obtained from an adult in good health. V gene TRBV6-1 combines with J gene TRBJ1-2, with D uncertain. The CDR3 loop is CASSEAQVELYGYTF. CDR3 coding DNA: TGTGCCAGCAGTGAAGCGCAGGTGGAACTCTATGGCTACACCTTC.